Presented here are 26 T cell receptor beta chains from one specimen sequenced in a study of T cells in women clearing cervical HPV infection. Profiled with immunoSEQ multiplex PCR; TCRdb holds only in-frame clones, not every one. Here the sample table reports 15,000 to 20,000 clones. The sample taken for sequencing was blood buffy coat. The receptor set was obtained from a woman aged 18 to 75 with a cervical HPV16 infection that either progressed to CIN3+ or cleared (not recorded which).

Worth noting for this clone: Read sequence stops 3 residues before the CDR3 end, and the germline J gene provides the missing end. The chain is built from TRBV19 and TRBJ1-1, with D possibly matching TRBD1 (5 bases). CDR1 is LNHDA and CDR2 is SQIVND in the germline V gene (reference sequence). Trimming pared 7 bases from V and 5 bases from J, leaving 14 bases between. This CDR3 is 13 amino acids long. CDR3 sequence reads: CASIVRGGTEAFF. The sequenced part of the CDR3 DNA is TGTGCCAGTATAGTTCGTGGGGGGACTGAA.

As for this clone: The CDR3 goes on 3 residues after the read ends, and that part is filled in from the germline J gene. The chain combines TRBV20-1 with TRBJ2-1; the D gene is possibly TRBD2 (5 bases). The length of the CDR3 is 12 residues. The V and J ends lost 3 bases and 7 bases respectively, with 10 bases between them. Germline V CDR1 and CDR2: DFQATT, SNEGSKA (reference sequence). CDR3 region: CSARKTRNEQFF. CDR3 DNA, as far as it was read: TGCAGTGCTAGGAAAACTAGGAATGAG.

Worth noting for this clone: With the read ending 3 residues before the CDR3 end, the germline J gene is used to fill in that end. The rearrangement links TRBV19 to TRBJ1-2, with D possibly matching TRBD1 (5 bases). The CDR3 runs 12 residues. Germline V CDR1 and CDR2: LNHDA, SQIVND (reference sequence). Trimming left V 10 bases short and J 5 bases short, with 14 bases between. The CDR3 protein is CATQNGAYGYTF. The DNA read from the CDR3 is TGTGCCACTCAGAATGGGGCGTATGGC.

Turning to this clone: The CDR3 extends 3 residues past the end of the read, so its final part is completed from the germline J gene. The chain joins TRBV20-1 to TRBJ2-5; 7 nucleotides align to TRBD2. This CDR3 spans 15 amino acids. With V trimmed by 0 bases and J by 2 bases, 6 bases remained unmatched. Per germline, CDR1 DFQATT and CDR2 SNEGSKA (reference sequence). This chain's CDR3 is CSAREVLARQETQYF. The DNA read from the CDR3 is TGCAGTGCTAGAGAGGTACTAGCGAGACAAGAGACC.

About this clone itself: The read stops 3 residues short of the end of the CDR3; the missing end is completed from the germline J gene. The J gene is TRBJ1-2, the V gene TRBV30; D not resolved. Germline V gene sequence: CDR1 GTSNPN, CDR2 SVGIG (reference sequence). This CDR3 comprises 12 residues. CDR3 in amino acids: CAWSVLTDTYTF. CDR3 bases read: TGTGCCTGGAGTGTACTCACAGATACC. Full variable domain (remainder filled in from reference TRBV30 and TRBJ1-2): SQTIHQWPATLVQPVGSPLSLECTVEGTSNPNLYWYRQAAGRGLQLLFYSVGIGQISSEVPQNLSASRPQDRQFILSSKKLLLSDSGFYLCAWSVLTDTYTFGSGTRLTVV.

Turning to this clone: The read terminates 3 residues ahead of where the CDR3 ends, so the germline J gene completes it. This sequence joins TRBV20-1 and TRBJ2-5, with unresolved D. CDR3 length: 13 residues. Trimming stripped 5 bases from V and 1 base from J, with 11 bases between. The germline gives CDR1 DFQATT, CDR2 SNEGSKA (reference sequence). CDR3 protein: CSAESTLQETQYF. The sequenced CDR3 bases are TGCAGTGCTGAATCTACCCTCCAAGAGACC.

This clone is medium-sized by frequency. The read comes to an end 3 residues before the CDR3 does, leaving the germline J gene to fill in the end. The rearrangement uses TRBV18 and TRBJ2-1; tentative D call: TRBD2 (5 bases). The ends were cut back, 3 bases at V and 0 bases at J, with 6 bases in the middle. This CDR3 has 14 amino acids. CDR1 KGHSH and CDR2 LQKENI come from the germline V gene. Here the CDR3 reads CASSPTSSYNEQFF. The sequenced part of the CDR3 DNA is TGTGCCAGCTCACCCACTAGCTCCTACAATGAG. Looking up the rest from reference TRBV18 and TRBJ2-1 gives the full variable domain: NAGVMQNPRHLVRRRGQEARLRCSPMKGHSHVYWYRQLPEEGLKFMVYLQKENIIDESGMPKERFSAEFPKEGPSILRIQQVVRGDSAAYFCASSPTSSYNEQFFGPGTRLTVL.

About this clone: The read ends 3 residues early relative to the CDR3; the germline J gene fills the gap. The chain links TRBV20-1 to TRBJ2-7, with a weak D call TRBD2 (6 bases). The CDR3 is made up of 14 amino acids. Trimming pared 5 bases from V and 6 bases from J, leaving 20 bases between. Germline V gives CDR1 DFQATT, CDR2 SNEGSKA (reference sequence). CDR3 DNA (partial): TGCAGTGCTGGTTTTAGCGGAAATTACCTCGAG. It codes for CSAGFSGNYLE. The whole CDR3 reads CSAGFSGNYLEQYF.

Concerning this clone: The read terminates 3 residues before the CDR3 end, so the remaining end is supplied by the germline J gene. The chain combines TRBV6-2 or TRBV6-3 with TRBJ1-4, with a tentative D call TRBD1 (6 bases). CDR3 size: 14 residues. Germline V gene sequence: CDR1 MNHEY, CDR2 SVGEGT. The CDR3 is CASSWQGKNSPLFF. Partial CDR3 DNA: TGTGCCAGCAGTTGGCAGGGGAAGAATTCACCA.

As concerns this clone: Read sequence stops 3 residues before the CDR3 end, and the germline J gene provides the missing end. The chain recombines TRBV7-9 with TRBJ1-2; 8 bases line up with TRBD1. V was clipped by 3 bases and J by 7 bases; unmatched bases: 7. The CDR3 sequence is 14 residues long. Germline V gene sequence: CDR1 SEHNR, CDR2 FQNEAQ (reference sequence). Here the CDR3 reads CASSFLWTGIGYTF. The CDR3 bases that were read are TGTGCCAGCAGCTTTCTGTGGACAGGGATTGGC. Full variable domain (outside the CDR3, taken from reference TRBV7-9 and TRBJ1-2): DTGVSQNPRHKITKRGQNVTFRCDPISEHNRLYWYRQTLGQGPEFLTYFQNEAQLEKSRLLSDRFSAERPKGSFSTLEIQRTEQGDSAMYLCASSFLWTGIGYTFGSGTRLTVV.

As concerns this clone: The read comes to an end 3 residues before the CDR3 does, leaving the germline J gene to fill in the end. V gene TRBV11-2 combines with J gene TRBJ2-4, with TRBD2 as a possible D gene (7 bases). Trimming removed 9 bases from V and 2 bases from J, with 14 bases in between. Germline CDR1 and CDR2: SGHAT and FQNNGV. The CDR3 covers 14 residues. The CDR3 sequence is CARWGGAPKNIQYF. The CDR3 bases that were read are TGTGCCAGATGGGGGGGGGCCCCCAAAAACATT.

Of note for this clone: Read sequence stops 3 residues before the CDR3 end, and the germline J gene provides the missing end. J is TRBJ1-1 and V is TRBV20-1; 9 bases match TRBD1. Losses at the gene ends were 1 base for V and 4 bases for J; bases not matched to a gene: 4. The V gene's germline CDR1 is DFQATT and CDR2 SNEGSKA (reference sequence). The CDR3 sequence is 14 residues long. The CDR3 reads CSARGQTGGTEAFF. The CDR3 bases that were read are TGCAGTGCTAGAGGCCAGACAGGGGGCACTGAA.

As for this clone: The read falls 3 residues short of the CDR3 end, and the missing part is taken from the germline J gene. The rearrangement links TRBV2 to TRBJ2-5, with D perhaps matching TRBD2 (7 bases). The germline CDR1 and CDR2 sequences are SNHLY and FYNNEI. The V and J ends lost 5 bases and 4 bases respectively, with 17 bases between them. The CDR3 is made up of 15 amino acids. The sequenced CDR3 bases are TGTGCCAGCAGTCGTTCTGGGGGGGCGGGAGAGACC. Its protein product is CASSRSGGAGET. The whole CDR3 protein is CASSRSGGAGETQYF. The full variable domain, its missing parts supplied by reference TRBV2 and TRBJ2-5, is EPEVTQTPSHQVTQMGQEVILRCVPISNHLYFYWYRQILGQKVEFLVSFYNNEISEKSEIFDDQFSVERPDGSNFTLKIRSTKLEDSAMYFCASSRSGGAGETQYFGPGTRLLVL.

Note on this clone: The read ends 3 residues before the CDR3 terminus; that terminus is restored from the germline J gene. V gene TRBV19 combines with J gene TRBJ2-7; 8 nucleotides match TRBD1. The CDR3 loop spans 15 amino acids. Germline loops: CDR1 LNHDA, CDR2 SQIVND (reference sequence). V gave up 7 bases and J gave up 0 bases; unmatched junction bases: 8. The CDR3 sequence: CASTPGTGLSYEQYF. CDR3 bases read: TGTGCCAGTACACCTGGGACAGGTCTCTCCTACGAG. Together with reference TRBV19 and TRBJ2-7, the CDR3 gives the full variable domain: DGGITQSPKYLFRKEGQNVTLSCEQNLNHDAMYWYRQDPGQGLRLIYYSQIVNDFQKGDIAEGYSVSREKKESFPLTVTSAQKNPTAFYLCASTPGTGLSYEQYFGPGTRLTVT.

A word on this clone: The read ends 3 residues before the CDR3 terminus; that terminus is restored from the germline J gene. This chain joins TRBV6-1 and TRBJ1-4; D is unresolved. The CDR3 contains 12 residues. V gave up 7 bases and J gave up 7 bases, with 10 bases separating them. Germline loops: CDR1 MNHNS, CDR2 SASEGT. CDR3 amino acids: CASIDPSEKLFF. The CDR3 DNA, read in part, is TGTGCCAGCATTGACCCTTCTGAAAAA.

Worth noting for this clone: From the germline J gene comes the end of the CDR3, since the read stops 3 residues before it. The rearrangement uses TRBV20-1 and TRBJ2-5, with TRBD2 as a possible D gene (5 bases). Trimming removed 5 bases at V and 4 bases at J, with 20 bases between. Germline lookup yields CDR1 DFQATT and CDR2 SNEGSKA (reference sequence). The CDR3 is 15 amino acids. The sequenced CDR3 bases are TGCAGTGCTGAAAGCGGTTCAGGCGCGGCAGAGACC. Translating it yields CSAESGSGAAET. The CDR3 in its entirety is CSAESGSGAAETQYF.

As regards this clone: The CDR3 goes on 3 residues after the read ends, and that part is filled in from the germline J gene. The V gene is TRBV7-7, the J gene TRBJ2-1; weak D call: TRBD2 (6 bases). CDR1 SSHAT and CDR2 FNYEAQ come from the germline V gene (reference sequence). V lost 1 base, J lost 0 bases, and 7 bases lay in between. CDR3 length: 15 residues. The covered CDR3 bases are TGTGCCAGCAGCTTAGACGGGGGCTCCTACAATGAG. It is translated as CASSLDGGSYNE. The entire CDR3 protein is CASSLDGGSYNEQFF.

As to this clone: The read terminates 3 residues before the CDR3 end, so the remaining end is supplied by the germline J gene. The genes are TRBV19 and TRBJ1-5; 7 positions agree with TRBD1. This CDR3 region has 16 residues. Trimming took 6 bases from V and 7 from J; bases not matched to a gene: 15. Germline V gives CDR1 LNHDA, CDR2 SQIVND (reference sequence). The CDR3 loop is CASSLLGDSQRQPQHF. The sequenced CDR3 bases are TGTGCCAGTAGCCTCCTGGGGGACAGCCAGAGGCAGCCC.

About this clone itself: The CDR3 extends 3 residues past the end of the read, so its final part is completed from the germline J gene. V is TRBV7-9 and J is TRBJ1-4; the D is unclear. CDR1 SEHNR and CDR2 FQNEAQ come from the germline V gene (reference sequence). The CDR3 runs 15 residues. Trimming pared 2 bases from V and 4 bases from J, leaving 11 bases between. CDR3 bases read: TGTGCCAGCAGCTTATCAGGCAAAGATAATGAAAAA. Protein product: CASSLSGKDNEK. The whole CDR3 sequence is CASSLSGKDNEKLFF.

The CDR3 bases that were read are TGTGCCACCAGCAGAGATGTGGCGGCTGGAAACACC. It is translated as CATSRDVAAGNT. The whole CDR3 sequence is CATSRDVAAGNTIYF. The V gene is TRBV15, the J gene TRBJ1-3, with unresolved D. The read terminates 3 residues before the CDR3 end, so the remaining end is supplied by the germline J gene. The germline V gene has CDR1 LNHNV and CDR2 YYDKDF (reference sequence). V lost 0 bases and J 2 bases, leaving 8 bases between the germline ends. CDR3 length: 15 residues.

Turning to this clone: The read terminates 3 residues before the CDR3 end, so the remaining end is supplied by the germline J gene. The rearrangement joins TRBV7-6 to TRBJ2-1, with D possibly being TRBD2 (5 bases). The CDR3 has 16 amino acids. Germline V gene lookup returns CDR1 SGHVS and CDR2 FNYEAQ. The V and J ends lost 1 base and 6 bases respectively, with 16 bases between them. The CDR3 loop reads CASSLEGRAGGNEQFF. The sequenced part of the CDR3 DNA is TGTGCCAGCAGCTTAGAAGGACGGGCGGGTGGCAATGAG.

Regarding this clone: The CDR3 end is not reached by the read, which stops 3 residues before it; the germline J gene fills it in. The chain links TRBV20-1 to TRBJ2-7, with D possibly TRBD2 on 6 matching bases. The CDR3 consists of 11 residues. Germline CDR1 reads DFQATT; CDR2 reads SNEGSKA (reference sequence). V was cut by 6 bases and J by 6 bases, with 12 bases left in between. The CDR3 region is CSAGKAGEQYF. The sequenced CDR3 bases are TGCAGTGCCGGAAAAGCGGGCGAG.

Concerning this clone itself: Read coverage stops 3 residues before the CDR3 terminus; the germline J gene supplies the remainder. The rearrangement links TRBV27 to TRBJ2-5; tentatively, D is TRBD1 (6 bases). The ends were cut back, 5 bases at V and 1 base at J, with 11 bases in the middle. Germline loops: CDR1 MNHEY, CDR2 SMNVEV (reference sequence). The CDR3 is 14 amino acids. CDR3 bases read: TGTGCCAGCAGTCCACGACAGGTCCAAGAGACC. Translating it yields CASSPRQVQET. The CDR3 reads in full as CASSPRQVQETQYF.

On this clone: The read ends 3 residues early relative to the CDR3; the germline J gene fills the gap. The genes are TRBV20-1 and TRBJ2-7, with D possibly TRBD2 on 5 matching bases. Germline V CDR1 and CDR2: DFQATT, SNEGSKA (reference sequence). CDR3 length: 12 amino acids. Trimming pared 7 bases from V and 3 bases from J, leaving 13 bases between. Incomplete CDR3 DNA: TGCAGTGTTCCCGGGGATGACTACGAG. Translating it yields CSVPGDDYE. The full CDR3 protein is CSVPGDDYEQYF.

In regard to this clone: Read coverage stops 3 residues before the CDR3 terminus; the germline J gene supplies the remainder. The chain has TRBV12-3 or TRBV12-4 and TRBJ1-3, with 10 positions matching TRBD1. Losses at the gene ends were 1 base for V and 3 bases for J; bases not matched to a gene: 3. The CDR3 runs 16 residues. The CDR3 DNA, read in part, is TGTGCCAGCAGTTTAGAGGACAGGGGGTTTGGAAACACC. This codes for CASSLEDRGFGNT. The full-length CDR3 reads as CASSLEDRGFGNTIYF.

Comments on this clone: An end of the junction does not agree with germline; a read error may underlie this. The read halts 3 residues ahead of the CDR3 end, with the missing end drawn from the germline J gene. The V gene is TRBV7-7, the J gene TRBJ2-3, with D perhaps matching TRBD1 (6 bases). The germline V gene has CDR1 SSHAT and CDR2 FNYEAQ (reference sequence). The CDR3 sequence is 15 residues long. The CDR3 is CASSTSTGAQETQYF. Incomplete CDR3 DNA: TGTGCTAGCAGCACCTCGACAGGAGCACAAGAGACG.